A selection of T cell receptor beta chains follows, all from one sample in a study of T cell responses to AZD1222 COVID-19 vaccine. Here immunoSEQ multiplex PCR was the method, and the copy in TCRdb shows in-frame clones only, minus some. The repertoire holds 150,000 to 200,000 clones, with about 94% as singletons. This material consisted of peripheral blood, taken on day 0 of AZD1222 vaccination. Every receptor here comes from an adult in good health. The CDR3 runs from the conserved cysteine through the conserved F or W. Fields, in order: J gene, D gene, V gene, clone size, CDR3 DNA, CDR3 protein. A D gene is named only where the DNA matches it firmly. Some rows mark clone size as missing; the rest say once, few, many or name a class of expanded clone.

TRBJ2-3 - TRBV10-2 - TGCGCCAGCAGTGGGGACCGGGACACCCTCCGAGATACGCAGTATTTT CASSGDRDTLRDTQYF
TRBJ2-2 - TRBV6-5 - TGTGCCAGCAGTTACTCGATGGGCACCGGGGAGCTGTTTTTT CASSYSMGTGELFF
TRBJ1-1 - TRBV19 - TGTGCCAGTAGGCACCGGGACCCTAACACTGAAGCTTTCTTT CASRHRDPNTEAFF
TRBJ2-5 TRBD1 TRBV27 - TGTGCCAGCAGTCCCGAGTTCAGGGGGCCCCAGGAGACCCAGTACTTC CASSPEFRGPQETQYF
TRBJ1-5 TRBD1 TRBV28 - TGTGCCAGCAGTCCCAGGGACAGCAAGTTAAATCAGCCCCAGCATTTT CASSPRDSKLNQPQHF
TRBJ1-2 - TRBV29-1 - TGCAGCGTTGCAGTCGGGACGGCCTATGGCTACACCTTC CSVAVGTAYGYTF
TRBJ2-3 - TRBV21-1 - TGTGCCAGCAGCAAAGTGAACGGAAAGCCAGATACGCAGTATTTT CASSKVNGKPDTQYF
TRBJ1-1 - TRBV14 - TGTGCCAGCAGCCAAGTGTCAAAAACTGAAGCTTTCTTT CASSQVSKTEAFF
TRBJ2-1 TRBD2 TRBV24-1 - TGTGCCACCAGTGACCCCGGGACTAGCGGGCCCTACAATGAGCAGTTCTTC CATSDPGTSGPYNEQFF
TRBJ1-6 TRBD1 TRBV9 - TGTGCCAGCTATCGTAGGGGGCTCGGTAAATCACCCCTCCACTTT CASYRRGLGKSPLHF
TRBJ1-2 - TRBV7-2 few TGTGCCAGCAGCCCCGATCGAGGGCGGTATGGCTACACCTTC CASSPDRGRYGYTF
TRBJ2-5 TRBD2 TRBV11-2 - TGTGCCAGCAGCTTACGCGGACTAGGGCTTGAGACCCAGTACTTC CASSLRGLGLETQYF
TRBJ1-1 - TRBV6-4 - TGTGCCAGCATCGTGTTGGACCCCCGGGACACTGAAGCTTTCTTT CASIVLDPRDTEAFF
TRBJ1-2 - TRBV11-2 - TGTGCCAGCAGCATCCCCGAGGGCGTTGTTGGCTACACCTTC CASSIPEGVVGYTF
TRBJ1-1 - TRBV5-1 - TGCGCCAGCAGCTTGTCCCGGAACACTGAAGCTTTCTTT CASSLSRNTEAFF
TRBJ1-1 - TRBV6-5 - TGTGCCAGCAGTTACAGTTCGAGGGGTCGGGACACTGAAGCTTTCTTT CASSYSSRGRDTEAFF
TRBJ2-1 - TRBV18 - TGTGCCAGCTCACCACTACCGGGGACGGATGGGAATGAGCAGTTCTTC CASSPLPGTDGNEQFF
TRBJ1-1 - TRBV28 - TGTGCCAGCATCTGGAGGGCTCACAACACTGAAGCTTTCTTT CASIWRAHNTEAFF
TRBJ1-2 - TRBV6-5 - TGTGCCAGCAGTTACTTCAGTACAGTCACCAGCTATGATGGGACCTTC CASSYFSTVTSYDGTF
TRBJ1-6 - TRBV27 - TGTGCCAGCAGTTTCGATCCCAGGGGAGACTCACCCCTCCACTTT CASSFDPRGDSPLHF
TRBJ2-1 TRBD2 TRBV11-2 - TGTGCCAGCAGCCCGCGCCTGGGACTAGCGGGAGCCAATGAGCAGTTCTTC CASSPRLGLAGANEQFF
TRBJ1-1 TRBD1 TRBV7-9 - TGTGCCAGCAGCCCAGGGACAGTCCAGAAGGCTTTCTTT CASSPGTVQKAFF
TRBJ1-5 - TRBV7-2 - TGTGCCAGCAGCTTCAGTTCGGATCAGCCCCAGCATTTT CASSFSSDQPQHF
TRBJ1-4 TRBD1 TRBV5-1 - TGCGCCAGCAGCTTTGGACAGGGGGATGAAAAACTGTTTTTT CASSFGQGDEKLFF
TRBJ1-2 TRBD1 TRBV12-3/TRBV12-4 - TGTGCCAGCAGTTTTGACAGGGGGCCTGGCTACACCTTC CASSFDRGPGYTF
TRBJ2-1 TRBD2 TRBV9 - TGTGCCAGCAGCGCCGCGGTCGGCGGGAGCCGAGATGAGCAGTTCTTC CASSAAVGGSRDEQFF
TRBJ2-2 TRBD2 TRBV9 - TGTGCCAGCAGTCTAGCGGGAGGGGCGAGGGTCACCGGGGAGCTGTTTTTT CASSLAGGARVTGELFF
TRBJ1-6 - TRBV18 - TGTGCCAGCTCACCATCCGCGAGCTCCTATAATTCACCCCTCCACTTT CASSPSASSYNSPLHF
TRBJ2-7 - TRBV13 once TGTGCCAGCAGCTTACGCGGGCCTTCCTACGAGCAGTACTTC CASSLRGPSYEQYF
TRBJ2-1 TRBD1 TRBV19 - TGTGCCAGTAGGATGACAGGGAATCTTATCCGTGAGCAGTTCTTC CASRMTGNLIREQFF
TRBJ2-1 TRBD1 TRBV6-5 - TGTGCCAGCAGTTACTCAAAGACAGGGAATTACAATGAGCAGTTCTTC CASSYSKTGNYNEQFF